This TCR beta chain was recorded in a study of CD8 T cells in Susac syndrome. General study findings and limits: None of the CD4+ T cell repertoires in Susac syndrome showed clonal expansion.

About this clonotype itself: The antigen remains undetermined.

Germline lookup yields CDR1 SEHNR and CDR2 FQNEAQ (reference sequence). The CDR3 is 14 amino acids. Trimming shortened V by 5 bases and J by 0 bases, and 9 bases separated the two germline ends. Reverse transcription used about 0.45 to 1 ug RNA and random hexamers. The TCR beta CDR3 was amplified by immunoSEQ multiplex PCR across 54 Vbeta, 13 Jbeta. In TCRdb, the immunoSEQ multiplex PCR reads were re-called with MiXCR into one record per CDR3 protein. Of roughly 130,000 distinct CDR3 sequences listed, over 95% were seen once; the top ten hold roughly 0.13%. The V call is TRBV7-9, the J call TRBJ2-3; D possibly corresponds to TRBD2 (6 bases). The specimen sequenced was CD4+ T cells from PBMCs. The clonotype comes from a human donor with Susac syndrome. This CDR3 reads CASSPSVSTDTQYF. The CDR3 nucleotides read TGTGCCAGCAGCCCTAGCGTAAGCACAGATACGCAGTATTTT. Full variable domain (rest looked up from reference TRBV7-9 and TRBJ2-3): DTGVSQNPRHKITKRGQNVTFRCDPISEHNRLYWYRQTLGQGPEFLTYFQNEAQLEKSRLLSDRFSAERPKGSFSTLEIQRTEQGDSAMYLCASSPSVSTDTQYFGPGTRLTVL.